What follows are 23 T cell receptor beta chains derived from one specimen sequenced in a study of T cell changes during pregnancy in multiple sclerosis. The protocol was immunoSEQ multiplex PCR, while the TCRdb copy is restricted to in-frame clones and leaves out a portion. The table records approximately 40,000 clones, roughly 92% of them present only once. Sequencing was performed on CD4+ T cells from peripheral blood mononuclear cells, taken before pregnancy. Every receptor here comes from a female donor with multiple sclerosis, enrolled in a pregnancy study.

V and J are TRBV19 and TRBJ2-5, with 12 nucleotides matching TRBD1. The V and J ends lost 3 bases and 6 bases, in that order; junction bases with no gene match: 8. There are 16 residues in the CDR3. Germline assignment: CDR1 LNHDA and CDR2 SQIVND (reference sequence). CDR3 sequence reads: CASSIQGQGARKTQYF. The CDR3 DNA is TGTGCCAGTAGTATCCAGGGACAGGGGGCACGAAAGACCCAGTACTTC. The whole variable domain, filled in from reference TRBV19 and TRBJ2-5, reads DGGITQSPKYLFRKEGQNVTLSCEQNLNHDAMYWYRQDPGQGLRLIYYSQIVNDFQKGDIAEGYSVSREKKESFPLTVTSAQKNPTAFYLCASSIQGQGARKTQYFGPGTRLLVL.

This chain joins TRBV4-1 and TRBJ2-1; D may be TRBD1 (5 bases). The V and J ends lost 2 bases and 8 bases respectively, with 10 bases between them. This CDR3 region has 13 residues. Germline CDR1 reads MGHRA; CDR2 reads YSYEKL. The CDR3 here is CASSQPLQDEQFF. DNA for the CDR3: TGCGCCAGCAGCCAACCTCTACAGGATGAGCAGTTCTTC.

This clone was picked up a small number of times. The chain couples TRBV6-1 to TRBJ2-2, with 12 bases matching TRBD1. CDR1 is MNHNS and CDR2 is SASEGT in the germline V gene. This CDR3 contains 16 residues. The J segment lost 6 bases and the V segment lost 3 bases, leaving 5 bases of the junction unmatched. The DNA for the CDR3 is TGTGCCAGCAGTGAGCCGGGACAGGGGGCCCCCGGGGAGCTGTTTTTT. Protein: CASSEPGQGAPGELFF.

The CDR3, as DNA: TGCGCCAGCAGTTCGACTAGCGGGGTACCCTACGAGCAGTACTTC. Its protein is CASSSTSGVPYEQYF. V is TRBV5-1 and J is TRBJ2-7; 11 bases are shared with TRBD2. CDR1 SGHRS and CDR2 YFSETQ come from the germline V gene. J lost 2 bases, V lost 5 bases, and 6 bases had no gene match. The CDR3 is made up of 15 amino acids.

In the case of this clone: This same CDR3 is encoded by further DNA sequences in the sample. The rearrangement uses TRBV25-1 and TRBJ1-3; D is ambiguous. V dropped 4 bases and J dropped 6 bases, with 4 bases sitting between them. Per germline, CDR1 MGHDK and CDR2 SYGVNS. CDR3 length: 11 residues. The CDR3 reads CASSALNTIYF. The CDR3 DNA reads as TGTGCCAGCAGTGCCTTAAACACCATATATTTT.

J is TRBJ1-1 and V is TRBV7-9; D is unclear. CDR1 is SEHNR, CDR2 FQNEAQ, per germline (reference sequence). The CDR3 totals 14 residues. The ends were cut back, 2 bases at V and 3 bases at J, with 10 bases in the middle. CDR3 in DNA: TGTGCCAGCAGCTTAATCACAAGCGACACTGAAGCTTTCTTT. It yields the protein CASSLITSDTEAFF.

The rearrangement joins TRBV6-5 to TRBJ1-4, with D maybe TRBD1 (6 bases). V lost 4 bases and J 8 bases, leaving 17 bases between the germline ends. The CDR3 has 15 residues. Per the germline V gene, CDR1 is MNHEY and CDR2 is SVGAGI. CDR3 protein: CASSSETGLGEKLFF. The CDR3 region has the DNA TGTGCCAGCAGTTCCGAGACAGGACTAGGAGAAAAACTGTTTTTT.

CDR3 in DNA: TGCAGCGTCCTCATTCAGGGCTACGAGCAGTACTTC. Amino acid sequence: CSVLIQGYEQYF. This chain connects TRBV29-1 to TRBJ2-7; D is perhaps TRBD1 (5 bases). Germline V gene lookup returns CDR1 SQVTM and CDR2 ANQGSEA. The CDR3 has 12 amino acids. The V and J ends lost 6 bases and 3 bases respectively, with 12 bases between them.

V usage is TRBV19 and J usage is TRBJ1-4; tentative D call: TRBD1 (5 bases). Germline V gene sequence: CDR1 LNHDA, CDR2 SQIVND (reference sequence). V lost 3 bases to trimming and J lost 0 bases, with 11 bases between them. The CDR3 spans 16 residues. CDR3 nucleotides: TGTGCCAGTAGTATTATCGGCAGGGCAACTAATGAAAAACTGTTTTTT. Protein: CASSIIGRATNEKLFF.

The chain joins TRBV10-3 to TRBJ2-7; D is perhaps TRBD2 (5 bases). CDR3 size: 11 residues. CDR1 is ENHRY and CDR2 is SYGVKD in the germline V gene. V lost 10 bases to trimming and J lost 6 bases, with 13 bases between them. The CDR3 here is CATGRGSEQYF. CDR3 DNA: TGTGCCACCGGCCGTGGGAGCGAGCAGTACTTC.

The rearrangement links TRBV6-4 to TRBJ2-1, with a tentative D call TRBD2 (5 bases). Germline assignment: CDR1 MRHNA and CDR2 SNTAGT. CDR3 length equals 15 residues. The V and J ends lost 3 bases and 3 bases respectively, with 12 bases between them. CDR3 bases: TGTGCCAGCAGTGAAGACTACGGGAACTACAATGAGCAGTTCTTC. Amino acids: CASSEDYGNYNEQFF.

This clone was seen only once. The chain joins TRBV15 to TRBJ1-4, with 8 nucleotides matching TRBD1. The CDR3 has 16 residues. Per the germline V gene, CDR1 is LNHNV and CDR2 is YYDKDF (reference sequence). J lost 8 bases, V lost 3 bases, and 11 bases had no gene match. The CDR3 sequence: CATSSARTGRGEKLFF. Written as DNA, the CDR3 is TGTGCCACCAGCAGCGCCCGGACAGGGCGAGGGGAAAAACTGTTTTTT.

This clone appeared a few times. CDR3 in DNA: TGTGCCAGCAGCTTAAAGTGGGGACAGGTGAACACTGAAGCTTTCTTT. Its translation is CASSLKWGQVNTEAFF. This sequence joins TRBV11-2 and TRBJ1-1; 8 nucleotides align to TRBD1. Trimming took 2 bases from V and 0 from J; bases not matched to a gene: 5. Germline V gene sequence: CDR1 SGHAT, CDR2 FQNNGV. The CDR3 has 16 amino acids.

V is TRBV10-3 and J is TRBJ2-5, with 10 positions matching TRBD1. Unmatched junction bases numbered 2, after V lost 2 bases and J lost 2 bases. This CDR3 has 15 amino acids. Germline values: CDR1 ENHRY, CDR2 SYGVKD. Written as DNA, the CDR3 is TGTGCCATCAGTGAGCCGGGACAGGGGCAAGAGACCCAGTACTTC. This gives the protein CAISEPGQGQETQYF.

This clone was seen just once. The V gene is TRBV5-5, the J gene TRBJ1-2; TRBD1 matches 9 bases. V shed 4 bases and J 4 bases; nucleotides not matched to a gene: 5. There are 14 residues in the CDR3. CDR1 and CDR2 from the germline V gene are SGHKS and YYEKEE (reference sequence). In DNA, the CDR3 is TGTGCCAGCAGCGGGACGGGACAGGGCTATGGCTACACCTTC. It codes for CASSGTGQGYGYTF.

The chain carries TRBV28 and TRBJ2-5; tentatively, D is TRBD2 (5 bases). The ends were cut back, 1 base at V and 5 bases at J, with 17 bases in the middle. The germline V gene has CDR1 MDHEN and CDR2 SYDVKM. The CDR3 length is 16 residues. As DNA, the CDR3 is TGTGCCAGCAGTTTATTCGGTAATCCAAGAGGGGAGACCCAGTACTTC. Encoded protein: CASSLFGNPRGETQYF.

V usage is TRBV19 and J usage is TRBJ2-1, with TRBD2 as a possible D gene (7 bases). The CDR3 has 18 amino acids. V lost 9 bases to trimming and J lost 0 bases, with 24 bases between them. CDR1 is LNHDA, CDR2 SQIVND, per germline (reference sequence). The DNA for the CDR3 is TGTGCCAGCACCAGCCTCCGCGGGGGCGAGAACTCCTACAATGAGCAGTTCTTC. This sequence encodes CASTSLRGGENSYNEQFF.

The chain uses TRBV4-3 and TRBJ1-1, with 7 nucleotides matching TRBD1. Trimming at V came to 4 bases and at J to 4 bases, leaving 18 bases not matched to a gene. The CDR3 runs to 18 residues. Germline loops: CDR1 LGHNA, CDR2 YSLEER. The CDR3 region has the DNA TGCGCCAGCAGCCGATCACGGGGTAGGGGGCCGGGTGGCACTGAAGCTTTCTTT. Translating it yields CASSRSRGRGPGGTEAFF.

Here the CDR3 reads CATSRAGTRIEQFF. The CDR3 region has the DNA TGTGCCACCAGCAGAGCCGGGACTAGAATTGAGCAGTTCTTC. The chain has TRBV15 and TRBJ2-1; 8 bases align to TRBD2. CDR1 is LNHNV and CDR2 is YYDKDF in the germline V gene (reference sequence). The CDR3 loop spans 14 amino acids. After removal of 1 base from V and 9 bases from J, the junction contained 5 bases not matched to a gene.

The genes are TRBV5-1 and TRBJ2-1, with D possibly being TRBD1 (5 bases). The V and J ends lost 0 bases and 0 bases respectively, with 16 bases between them. Looked up from germline, CDR1 is SGHRS and CDR2 is YFSETQ. The CDR3 is 18 residues long. The DNA for the CDR3 is TGCGCCAGCAGCTTGGCGGGCAGGGTCCCCCGCTCCTACAATGAGCAGTTCTTC. Amino acid sequence: CASSLAGRVPRSYNEQFF.

The chain joins TRBV28 to TRBJ2-7, with 12 bases lining up with TRBD1. CDR1 is MDHEN, CDR2 SYDVKM, per germline. This CDR3 contains 16 residues. The ends lost 4 bases at V and 6 bases at J; junction bases unmatched: 10. The CDR3 loop is CASSSLGGQGALEQYF. The DNA for the CDR3 is TGTGCCAGCAGTTCCCTTGGGGGACAGGGGGCTCTCGAGCAGTACTTC.

The chain couples TRBV4-1 to TRBJ1-4; 9 positions match TRBD1. Germline V gene sequence: CDR1 MGHRA, CDR2 YSYEKL. This CDR3 region has 15 residues. The V segment lost 1 base and the J segment 8 bases; nucleotides outside the gene matches: 5. The CDR3 bases are TGCGCCAGCAGCCAAGTTGGGACAGGGAACGAAAAACTGTTTTTT. This sequence encodes CASSQVGTGNEKLFF.

This chain uses TRBV7-9 with TRBJ1-3, with 7 bases lining up with TRBD1. This CDR3 is 16 amino acids long. CDR1 and CDR2 (germline): SEHNR, FQNEAQ (reference sequence). J was trimmed by 0 bases and V by 5 bases; bases with no gene match: 7. The CDR3, as DNA: TGTGCCAGCAGCCGGGACGGACAGGCCTCTGGAAACACCATATATTTT. Translated, it gives CASSRDGQASGNTIYF.